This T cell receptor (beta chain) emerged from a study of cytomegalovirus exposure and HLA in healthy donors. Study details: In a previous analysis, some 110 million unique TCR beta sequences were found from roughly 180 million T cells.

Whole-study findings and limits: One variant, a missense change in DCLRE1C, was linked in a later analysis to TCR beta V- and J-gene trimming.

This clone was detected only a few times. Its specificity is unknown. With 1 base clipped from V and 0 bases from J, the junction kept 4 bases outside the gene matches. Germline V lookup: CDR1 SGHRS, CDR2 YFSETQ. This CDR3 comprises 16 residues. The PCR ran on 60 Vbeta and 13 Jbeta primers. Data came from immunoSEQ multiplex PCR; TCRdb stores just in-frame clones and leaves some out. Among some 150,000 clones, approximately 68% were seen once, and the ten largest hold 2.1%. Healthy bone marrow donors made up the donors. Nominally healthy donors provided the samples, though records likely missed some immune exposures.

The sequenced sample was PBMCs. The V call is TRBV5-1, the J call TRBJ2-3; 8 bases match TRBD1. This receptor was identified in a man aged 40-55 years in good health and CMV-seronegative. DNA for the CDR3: TGCGCCAGCAGCTTGCAGGGGGCGGCCAGCACAGATACGCAGTATTTT. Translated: CASSLQGAASTDTQYF.